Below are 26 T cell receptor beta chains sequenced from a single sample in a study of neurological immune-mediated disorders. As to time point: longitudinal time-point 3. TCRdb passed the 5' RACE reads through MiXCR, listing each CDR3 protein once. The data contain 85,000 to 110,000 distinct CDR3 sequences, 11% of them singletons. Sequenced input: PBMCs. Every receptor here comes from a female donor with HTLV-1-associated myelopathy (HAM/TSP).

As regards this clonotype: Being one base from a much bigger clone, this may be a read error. CDR3 region: CANIPGGNYEQYF. The CDR3 nucleotides read TGCGCCAACATTCCAGGGGGGAACTACGAGCAGTACTTC. The chain couples TRBV10-2 to TRBJ2-7; maybe TRBD1 (7 bases). Between the trimmed V and J ends, which lost 10 bases and 3 bases, there was a span of 16 bases. This CDR3 is 13 amino acids long. Per germline, CDR1 WSHSY and CDR2 SAAADI.

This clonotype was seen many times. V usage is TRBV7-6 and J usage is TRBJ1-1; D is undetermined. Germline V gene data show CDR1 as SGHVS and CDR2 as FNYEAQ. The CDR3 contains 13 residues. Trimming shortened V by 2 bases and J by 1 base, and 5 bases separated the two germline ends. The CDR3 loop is CASSLQENTEAFF. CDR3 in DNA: TGTGCCAGCAGCTTACAGGAGAACACTGAAGCTTTCTTT.

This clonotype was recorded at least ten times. CDR3 nucleotides: TGTGCCAGCAGCGTAGGAGGAGCGGACGGGGAGCTGTTTTTT. Protein: CASSVGGADGELFF. The chain combines TRBV9 with TRBJ2-2; a possible D gene is TRBD2 (5 bases). CDR3 length equals 14 residues. Germline CDR1 reads SGDLS; CDR2 reads YYNGEE. Trimming cost V 0 bases and J 7 bases, with 10 bases left between them. Complete variable domain (other parts from reference TRBV9 and TRBJ2-2): DSGVTQTPKHLITATGQRVTLRCSPRSGDLSVYWYQQSLDQGLQFLIQYYNGEERAKGNILERFSAQQFPDLHSELNLSSLELGDSALYFCASSVGGADGELFFGEGSRLTVL.

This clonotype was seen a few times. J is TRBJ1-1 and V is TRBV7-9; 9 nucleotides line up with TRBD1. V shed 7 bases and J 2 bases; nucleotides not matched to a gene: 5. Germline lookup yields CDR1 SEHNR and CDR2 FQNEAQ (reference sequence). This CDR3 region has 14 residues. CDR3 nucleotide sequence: TGTGCCAGCACAGAACAGGGGGCTAACACTGAAGCTTTCTTT. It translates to CASTEQGANTEAFF.

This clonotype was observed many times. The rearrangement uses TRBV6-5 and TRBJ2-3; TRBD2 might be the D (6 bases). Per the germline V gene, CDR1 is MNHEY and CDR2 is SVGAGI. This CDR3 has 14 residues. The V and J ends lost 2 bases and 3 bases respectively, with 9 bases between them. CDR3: CASSYPGTTDTQYF. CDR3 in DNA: TGTGCCAGCAGTTACCCCGGGACTACAGATACGCAGTATTTT.

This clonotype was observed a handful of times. In nucleotides, the CDR3 is TGCAGTGCTAGTAGCGTAGGGGATTCGAGCGCAGATACGCAGTATTTT. Protein sequence: CSASSVGDSSADTQYF. J is TRBJ2-3 and V is TRBV20-1; D is possibly TRBD1 or TRBD2 (5 bases each). CDR3 length equals 16 residues. Trimming took off 3 bases at V and 4 bases at J, with 20 bases between the two ends. Looked up from germline, CDR1 is DFQATT and CDR2 is SNEGSKA (reference sequence).

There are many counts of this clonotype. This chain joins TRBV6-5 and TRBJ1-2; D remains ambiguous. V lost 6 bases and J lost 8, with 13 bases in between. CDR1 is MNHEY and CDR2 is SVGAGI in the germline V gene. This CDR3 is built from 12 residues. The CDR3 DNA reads TGTGCCAGCAGCGCCAGTGGGTACGGCTACACCTTC. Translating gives CASSASGYGYTF.

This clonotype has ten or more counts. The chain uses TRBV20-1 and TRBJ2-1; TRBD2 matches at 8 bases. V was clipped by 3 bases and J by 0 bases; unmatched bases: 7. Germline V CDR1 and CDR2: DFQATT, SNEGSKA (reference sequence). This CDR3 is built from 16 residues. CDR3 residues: CSARVLAASSYNEQFF. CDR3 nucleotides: TGCAGTGCTAGGGTACTAGCGGCGAGCTCCTACAATGAGCAGTTCTTC.

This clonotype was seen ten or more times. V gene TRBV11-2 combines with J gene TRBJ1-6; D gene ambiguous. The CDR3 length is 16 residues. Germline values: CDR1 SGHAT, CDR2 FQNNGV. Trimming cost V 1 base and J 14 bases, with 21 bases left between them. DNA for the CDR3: TGTGCCAGCAGCTTAGGCTCCGCGGGTCCGGGGAGGTCCCTCCACTTT. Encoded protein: CASSLGSAGPGRSLHF.

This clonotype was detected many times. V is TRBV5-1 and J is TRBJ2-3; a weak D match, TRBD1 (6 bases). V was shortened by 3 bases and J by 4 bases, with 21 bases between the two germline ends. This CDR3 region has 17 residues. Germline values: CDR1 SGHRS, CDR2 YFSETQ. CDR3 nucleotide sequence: TGCGCCAGCAGCTCCCCCGACGGTATGGGGGCGGCAGATACGCAGTATTTT. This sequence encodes CASSSPDGMGAADTQYF.

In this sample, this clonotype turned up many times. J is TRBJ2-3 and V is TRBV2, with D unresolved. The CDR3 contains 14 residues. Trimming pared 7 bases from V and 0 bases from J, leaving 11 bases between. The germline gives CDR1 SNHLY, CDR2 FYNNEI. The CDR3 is CASKRASSTDTQYF. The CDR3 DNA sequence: TGTGCCAGCAAAAGGGCCTCTAGCACAGATACGCAGTATTTT.

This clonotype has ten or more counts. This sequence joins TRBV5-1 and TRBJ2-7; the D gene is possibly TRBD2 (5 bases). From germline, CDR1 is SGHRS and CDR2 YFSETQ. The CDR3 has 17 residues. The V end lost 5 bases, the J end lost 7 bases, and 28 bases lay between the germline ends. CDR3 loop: CASRSGGSGGNLWEQYF. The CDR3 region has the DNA TGCGCCAGCAGGTCAGGCGGGTCGGGTGGAAATTTATGGGAGCAGTACTTC.

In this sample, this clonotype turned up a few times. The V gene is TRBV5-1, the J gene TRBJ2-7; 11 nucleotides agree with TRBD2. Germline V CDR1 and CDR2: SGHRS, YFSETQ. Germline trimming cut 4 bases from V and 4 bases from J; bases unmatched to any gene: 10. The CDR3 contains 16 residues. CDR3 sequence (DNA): TGCGCCAGCAGCGCCACTAGCGGGGGAAGTCCTTACGAGCAGTACTTC. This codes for CASSATSGGSPYEQYF.

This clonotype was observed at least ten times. CDR3 nucleotide sequence: TGCGCCAGCAGCCCGGAGACCAGCTATGGCTACACCTTC. Protein: CASSPETSYGYTF. This chain uses TRBV5-1 with TRBJ1-2; D is undetermined. The V gene lost 4 bases and the J gene lost 4 bases, with 11 bases spanning the gap. CDR3 length equals 13 residues. CDR1 and CDR2 (germline): SGHRS, YFSETQ. Using reference TRBV5-1 and TRBJ1-2 for the parts outside the CDR3, the full variable domain is KAGVTQTPRYLIKTRGQQVTLSCSPISGHRSVSWYQQTPGQGLQFLFEYFSETQRNKGNFPGRFSGRQFSNSRSEMNVSTLELGDSALYLCASSPETSYGYTFGSGTRLTVV.

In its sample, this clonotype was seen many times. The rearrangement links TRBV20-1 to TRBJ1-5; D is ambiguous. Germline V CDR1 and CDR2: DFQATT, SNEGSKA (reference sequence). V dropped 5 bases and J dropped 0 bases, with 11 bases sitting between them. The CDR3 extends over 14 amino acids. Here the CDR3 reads CSAASLYSNQPQHF. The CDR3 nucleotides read TGCAGTGCTGCCAGTCTCTATAGCAATCAGCCCCAGCATTTT.

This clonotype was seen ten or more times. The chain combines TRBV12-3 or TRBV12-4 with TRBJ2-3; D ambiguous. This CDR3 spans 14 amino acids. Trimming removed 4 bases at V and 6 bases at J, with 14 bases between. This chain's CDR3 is CASSSWAAPDTQYF. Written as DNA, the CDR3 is TGTGCCAGCAGTTCTTGGGCCGCTCCGGATACGCAGTATTTT.

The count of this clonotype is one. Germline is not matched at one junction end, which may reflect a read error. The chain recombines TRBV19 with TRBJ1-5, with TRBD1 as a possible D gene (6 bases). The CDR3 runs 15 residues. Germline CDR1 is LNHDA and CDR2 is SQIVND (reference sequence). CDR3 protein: CASSIPGAGNQHQHF. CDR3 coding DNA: TGTGCCAGTAGTATACCGGGGGCCGGCAATCAGCACCAGCATTTT.

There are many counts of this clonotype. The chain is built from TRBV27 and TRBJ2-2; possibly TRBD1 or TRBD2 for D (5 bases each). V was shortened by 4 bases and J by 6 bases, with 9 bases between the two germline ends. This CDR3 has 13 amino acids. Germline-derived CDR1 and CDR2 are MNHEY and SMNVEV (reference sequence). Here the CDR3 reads CASSWGISGELFF. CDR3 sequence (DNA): TGTGCCAGCAGTTGGGGGATCTCCGGGGAGCTGTTTTTT.

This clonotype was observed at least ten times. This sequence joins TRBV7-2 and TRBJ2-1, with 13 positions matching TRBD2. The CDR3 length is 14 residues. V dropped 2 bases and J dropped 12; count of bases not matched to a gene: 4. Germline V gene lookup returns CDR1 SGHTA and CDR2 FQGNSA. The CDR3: CASSLQLAGGLQFF. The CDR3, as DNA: TGTGCCAGCAGCTTACAACTAGCGGGGGGGCTGCAGTTCTTC.

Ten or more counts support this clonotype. The CDR3 DNA is TGTGCCAGCAGGGATGACAGGTTCGCGAACACCGGGGAGCTGTTTTTT. This gives the protein CASRDDRFANTGELFF. The V call is TRBV12-3 or TRBV12-4, the J call TRBJ2-2, with D maybe TRBD1 (6 bases). V was shortened by 6 bases and J by 0 bases, with 14 bases between the two germline ends. This CDR3 is built from 16 residues.

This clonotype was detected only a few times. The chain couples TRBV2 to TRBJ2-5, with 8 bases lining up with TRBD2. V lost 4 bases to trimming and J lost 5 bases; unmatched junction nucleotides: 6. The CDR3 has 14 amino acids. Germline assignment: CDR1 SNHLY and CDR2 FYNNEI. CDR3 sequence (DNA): TGTGCCAGCAGTGTTGAGACTAGCGATGAGACCCAGTACTTC. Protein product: CASSVETSDETQYF.

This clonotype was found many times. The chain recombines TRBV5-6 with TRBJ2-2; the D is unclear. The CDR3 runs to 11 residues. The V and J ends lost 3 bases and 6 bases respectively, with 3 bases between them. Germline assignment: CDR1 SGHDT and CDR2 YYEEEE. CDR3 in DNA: TGTGCCAGCAGCTATGCCGGGGAGCTGTTTTTT. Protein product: CASSYAGELFF.

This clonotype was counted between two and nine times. Written as DNA, the CDR3 is TGTGCCAGCAGTTTGATCGGTGAGGTCCTCGGCTACGAGCAGTACTTC. It translates to CASSLIGEVLGYEQYF. The V gene is TRBV28, the J gene TRBJ2-7, with unresolved D. V was clipped by 3 bases and J by 3 bases, with 18 bases between them. The CDR3 runs 16 residues. Per germline, CDR1 MDHEN and CDR2 SYDVKM.

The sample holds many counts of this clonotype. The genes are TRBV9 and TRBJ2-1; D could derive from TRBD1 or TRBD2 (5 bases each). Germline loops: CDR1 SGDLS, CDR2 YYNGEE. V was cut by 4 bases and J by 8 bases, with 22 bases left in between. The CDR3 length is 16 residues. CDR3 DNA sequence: TGTGCCAGCAGCCCGACCGACCGGGACCACGGCGATGAGCAGTTCTTC. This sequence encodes CASSPTDRDHGDEQFF. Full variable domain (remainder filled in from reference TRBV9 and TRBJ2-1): DSGVTQTPKHLITATGQRVTLRCSPRSGDLSVYWYQQSLDQGLQFLIQYYNGEERAKGNILERFSAQQFPDLHSELNLSSLELGDSALYFCASSPTDRDHGDEQFFGPGTRLTVL.

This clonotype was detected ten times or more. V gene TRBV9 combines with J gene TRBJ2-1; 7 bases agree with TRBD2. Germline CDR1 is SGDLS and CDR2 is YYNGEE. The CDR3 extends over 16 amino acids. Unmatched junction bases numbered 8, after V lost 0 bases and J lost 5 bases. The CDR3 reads CASSVAPGGTHNEQFF. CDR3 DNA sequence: TGTGCCAGCAGCGTAGCCCCCGGGGGGACCCACAATGAGCAGTTCTTC.

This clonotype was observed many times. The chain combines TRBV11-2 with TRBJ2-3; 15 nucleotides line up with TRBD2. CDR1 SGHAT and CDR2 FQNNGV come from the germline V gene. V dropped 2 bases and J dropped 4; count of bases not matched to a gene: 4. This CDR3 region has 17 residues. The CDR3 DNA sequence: TGTGCCAGCAGCTTATTCGGACTAGCGGGGGGGTCAGATACGCAGTATTTT. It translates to CASSLFGLAGGSDTQYF.